A single T cell receptor beta chain is shown here with its context. Blood sampling took place at baseline, cycle 4 day 1, and cycle 7 day 1. Sequencing was performed with immunoSEQ multiplex PCR; in TCRdb, only in-frame clones are kept and a portion is missing. The profile covers 50,000 to 80,000 clones, with roughly 84% appearing a single time and about 3% taken by the ten largest. These data come from a study of OX40 agonist ivuxolimab in advanced cancers. For the study at large: The drug used for patients, ivuxolimab, was an agonistic anti-OX40 (CD134) antibody. Partial responses were achieved by three patients, of whom one had hepatocellular carcinoma and two had cutaneous melanoma.

This CDR3 region has 15 residues. CDR1 and CDR2 from the germline V gene are GTSNPN and SVGIG (reference sequence). The V gene end was trimmed by 6 bases and the J gene end by 0 bases; junction bases not matched to a gene: 9. The gene calls are TRBV30 and TRBJ2-3; 7 bases agree with TRBD2. The sequence derives from an adult with an advanced solid tumor such as melanoma, head and neck, liver or kidney cancer. The sequencing used CD4+ or CD8+ T cells sorted from blood, collected in a trial of the OX40 agonist ivuxolimab. In nucleotides, the CDR3 is TGTGCCTGCCCCGACGCTAGCGGTAGCACAGATACGCAGTATTTT. Residues: CACPDASGSTDTQYF. The whole variable domain, filled in from reference TRBV30 and TRBJ2-3, reads SQTIHQWPATLVQPVGSPLSLECTVEGTSNPNLYWYRQAAGRGLQLLFYSVGIGQISSEVPQNLSASRPQDRQFILSSKKLLLSDSGFYLCACPDASGSTDTQYFGPGTRLTVL.